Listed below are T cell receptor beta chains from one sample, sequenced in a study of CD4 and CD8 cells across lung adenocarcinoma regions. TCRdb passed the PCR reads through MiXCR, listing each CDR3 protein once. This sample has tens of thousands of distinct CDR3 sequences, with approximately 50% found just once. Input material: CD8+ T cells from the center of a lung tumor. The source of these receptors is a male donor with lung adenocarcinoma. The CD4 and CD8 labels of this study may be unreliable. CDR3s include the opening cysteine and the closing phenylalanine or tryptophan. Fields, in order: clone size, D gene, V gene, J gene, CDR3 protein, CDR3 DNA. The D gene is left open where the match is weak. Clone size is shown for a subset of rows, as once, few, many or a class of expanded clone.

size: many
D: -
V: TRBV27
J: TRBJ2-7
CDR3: CASSSQTGSYEQYF
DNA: TGTGCCAGCAGTTCCCAGACAGGCTCCTACGAGCAGTACTTC

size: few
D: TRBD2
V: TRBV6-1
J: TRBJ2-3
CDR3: CAGSGGGDQDTQYF
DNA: TGTGCGGGCAGCGGGGGCGGGGACCAAGATACGCAGTATTTC

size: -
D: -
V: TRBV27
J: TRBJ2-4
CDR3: CASSVSGRRVKDTQYF
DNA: TGTGCCAGCAGTGTATCGGGGCGGCGAGTCAAAGACACTCAGTACTTC

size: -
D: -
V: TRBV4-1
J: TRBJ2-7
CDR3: CASSQDPARAFGYEQYF
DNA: TGCGCCAGCAGCCAAGATCCCGCCCGGGCATTTGGGTACGAGCAGTACTTC

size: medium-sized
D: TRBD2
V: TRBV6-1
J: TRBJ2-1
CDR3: CASSAQGGLSPRNEQFF
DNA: TGTGCCAGCAGTGCCCAGGGAGGGCTTTCGCCTCGCAATGAGCAGTTCTTC

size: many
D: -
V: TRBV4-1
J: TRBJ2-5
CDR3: CASSHWRGETQYF
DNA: TGCGCCAGCAGCCACTGGAGGGGAGAGACCCAGTACTTC

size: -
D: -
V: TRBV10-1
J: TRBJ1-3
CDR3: CASSDGWESSGNTIYF
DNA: TGCGCCAGCAGTGATGGCTGGGAAAGCTCTGGAAACACCATATATTTT

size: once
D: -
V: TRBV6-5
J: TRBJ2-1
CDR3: CASSYTHSMGSSYEQFF
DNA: TGTGCCAGCAGTTACACACATAGTATGGGGAGCTCCTACGAGCAGTTCTTC

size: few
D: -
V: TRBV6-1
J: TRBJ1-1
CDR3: CASSEAHVGAFF
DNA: TGTGCCAGCAGTGAAGCGCATGTCGGGGCTTTCTTT

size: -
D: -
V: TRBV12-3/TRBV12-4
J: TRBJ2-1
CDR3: CASSPRGGRETQFF
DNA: TGTGCCAGCAGTCCCCGTGGGGGGCGCGAGACCCAGTTCTTC

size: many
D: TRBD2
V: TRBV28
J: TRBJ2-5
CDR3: CASRLSGTSGRAVETQYF
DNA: TGTGCCAGCAGACTCTCCGGGACTAGCGGGAGGGCCGTTGAGACCCAGTACTTC

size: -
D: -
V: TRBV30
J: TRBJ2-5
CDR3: CAWSVGGQETQYF
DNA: TGTGCCTGGAGTGTAGGGGGGCAAGAGACCCAGTACTTC

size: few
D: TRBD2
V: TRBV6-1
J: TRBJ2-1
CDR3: CASSETWTSGTNTQFF
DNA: TGTGCCAGCAGTGAAACGTGGACTAGCGGCACCAATACGCAGTTTTTC

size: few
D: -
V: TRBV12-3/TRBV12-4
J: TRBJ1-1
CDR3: CASYRQMNTEAFF
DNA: TGTGCCAGCTATAGGCAAATGAACACTGAAGCTTTCTTT

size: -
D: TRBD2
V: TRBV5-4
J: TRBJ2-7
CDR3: CASRWAGGPVNEQYF
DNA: TGTGCCAGCAGGTGGGCGGGAGGCCCCGTGAACGAGCAGTACTTC

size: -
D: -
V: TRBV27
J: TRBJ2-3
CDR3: CASSLSGTVLTETLYF
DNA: TGTGCCAGCAGTTTATCCGGGACTGTACTAACAGAGACGCTGTATTTT

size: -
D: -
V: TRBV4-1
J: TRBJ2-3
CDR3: CASSQEGVSTNIQYF
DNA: TGCGCCAGCAGCCAAGAGGGCGTGAGCACAAATATTCAGTATTTT

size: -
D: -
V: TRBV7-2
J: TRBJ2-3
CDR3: CASSRYEPHNEQYF
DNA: TGTGCCAGCAGCCGCTATGAGCCCCACAATGAGCAGTATTTT

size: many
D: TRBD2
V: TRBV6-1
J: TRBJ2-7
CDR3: CASGGRGQSSGGTYEQYF
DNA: TGTGCCAGTGGGGGGAGGGGGCAAAGTAGCGGGGGGACCTACGAGCAGTACTTC

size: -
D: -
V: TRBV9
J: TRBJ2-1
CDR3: CASSPSLASYNEQFF
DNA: TGTGCCAGCAGCCCTTCTCTAGCGTCTTACAATGAGCAGTTCTTC

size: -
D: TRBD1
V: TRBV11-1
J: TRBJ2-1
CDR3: CASSSGGGRHEQFF
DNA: TGTGCCAGCAGCTCAGGGGGTGGACGCCACGAGCAGTTCTTC

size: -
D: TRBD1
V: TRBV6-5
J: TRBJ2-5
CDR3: CASSYFAGGETQYF
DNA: TGTGCCAGCAGTTATTTTGCAGGGGGAGAGACCCAGTACTTC

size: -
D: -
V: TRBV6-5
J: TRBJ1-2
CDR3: CASSSQTVLPYGYTF
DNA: TGTGCCAGCAGTTCCCAGACAGTCCTACCCTATGGCTACACCTTC

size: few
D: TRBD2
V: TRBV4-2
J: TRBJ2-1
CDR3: CASSQVGLAGVGEQFF
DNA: TGTGCCAGCAGCCAAGTGGGACTAGCGGGAGTGGGTGAGCAGTTCTTC

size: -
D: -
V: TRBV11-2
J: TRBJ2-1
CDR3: CASTSRGRDEQFF
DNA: TGTGCCAGCACCTCGAGAGGCCGCGATGAGCAGTTCTTC

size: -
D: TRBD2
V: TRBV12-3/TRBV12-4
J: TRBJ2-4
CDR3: CACRVWERGAKNTQYF
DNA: TGTGCGTGCCGCGTGTGGGAGCGGGGAGCCAAAAATACGCAGTATTTC